One and the same sample provided the 8 T cell receptor beta chains below, sequenced in a study of breast tumors, draining lymph nodes, adjacent tissues. The lymph nodes were axillary draining lymph nodes from breast cancer patients. TCRdb called the multiplex PCR reads again in MiXCR, with one record for every CDR3 protein. Of 120,000 or so distinct CDR3 sequences in the sample, roughly 21% were seen once. Sequenced material: axillary lymph node tissue. These receptors all come from a female donor with breast cancer. Some clones in this sample may be carry-over from other donors' samples.

This clonotype occurred many times. The chain carries TRBV19 and TRBJ2-1, with a weak D call TRBD2 (5 bases). Looked up from germline, CDR1 is LNHDA and CDR2 is SQIVND (reference sequence). This CDR3 has 14 amino acids. With 9 bases removed from V and 5 bases from J, the gap between germline ends came to 17 bases. The CDR3 bases are TGTGCCAGCCAGAGGGTCCCCCCCAACAATGAGCAGTTCTTC. Translated: CASQRVPPNNEQFF. The full variable domain, completed using reference TRBV19 and TRBJ2-1, is DGGITQSPKYLFRKEGQNVTLSCEQNLNHDAMYWYRQDPGQGLRLIYYSQIVNDFQKGDIAEGYSVSREKKESFPLTVTSAQKNPTAFYLCASQRVPPNNEQFFGPGTRLTVL.

Many counts were recorded for this clonotype. CDR3 amino acids: CASSEDPGGTDTQYF. CDR3 bases: TGTGCCAGCAGCGAGGACCCAGGTGGCACAGATACGCAGTATTTT. This chain uses TRBV11-2 with TRBJ2-3; no definite D call. The V gene lost 5 bases and the J gene lost 1 base, with 13 bases spanning the gap. CDR1 is SGHAT, CDR2 FQNNGV, per germline. The CDR3 length is 15 residues.

This clonotype was counted many times. This sequence joins TRBV20-1 and TRBJ1-5; 7 nucleotides agree with TRBD1. Per the germline V gene, CDR1 is DFQATT and CDR2 is SNEGSKA (reference sequence). The CDR3 is made up of 15 amino acids. The junction had 3 bases not matched to a gene; V was cut back by 0 bases and J by 1 base. CDR3 amino acids: CSARETGLSNQPQHF. In nucleotides, the CDR3 is TGCAGTGCTAGAGAGACAGGGCTGAGCAATCAGCCCCAGCATTTT.

This clonotype was observed many times. The V call is TRBV2, the J call TRBJ2-3; 10 bases fit TRBD2. CDR1 SNHLY and CDR2 FYNNEI come from the germline V gene. There are 16 residues in the CDR3. J lost 2 bases, V lost 5 bases, and 7 bases had no gene match. The CDR3 protein is CASSKSGGEYTDTQYF. CDR3 nucleotide sequence: TGTGCCAGCAGTAAGAGCGGGGGGGAATACACAGATACGCAGTATTTT.

This clonotype has ten or more counts. The chain is built from TRBV5-1 and TRBJ2-1; 7 bases fit TRBD1. Germline CDR1 SGHRS, CDR2 YFSETQ. The V and J ends lost 5 bases and 5 bases, in that order; junction bases with no gene match: 4. This CDR3 has 13 residues. CDR3 sequence: CASRKGQNNEQFF. CDR3 in DNA: TGCGCCAGCAGAAAGGGACAGAACAATGAGCAGTTCTTC.

This clonotype has ten or more counts. V and J are TRBV4-2 and TRBJ2-7; D remains ambiguous. The CDR3 loop spans 14 amino acids. Looked up from germline, CDR1 is LGHNA and CDR2 is YNFKEQ. V was shortened by 0 bases and J by 7 bases, with 13 bases between the two germline ends. CDR3 in amino acids: CASSQDWLLGEQYF. The CDR3 DNA follows: TGTGCCAGCAGCCAAGATTGGTTACTGGGTGAGCAGTACTTC.

This clonotype has a count of ten or more. The chain couples TRBV7-6 to TRBJ2-7, with D possibly matching TRBD2 (6 bases). CDR1 is SGHVS and CDR2 is FNYEAQ in the germline V gene. The V gene lost 3 bases and the J gene lost 3 bases, with 12 bases spanning the gap. The CDR3 loop spans 14 amino acids. The CDR3 here is CASSFGSSGYEQYF. CDR3 sequence (DNA): TGTGCCAGCAGCTTCGGGAGTTCGGGCTACGAGCAGTACTTC.

In this sample, this clonotype turned up many times. CDR3 in amino acids: CSARRGGVVETQYF. DNA for the CDR3: TGCAGTGCTAGGAGGGGGGGTGTGGTTGAGACCCAGTACTTC. This chain links TRBV20-1 with TRBJ2-5; D might be TRBD2 (7 bases). The length of the CDR3 is 14 residues. V gave up 3 bases and J gave up 5 bases, with 16 bases separating them. CDR1 is DFQATT and CDR2 is SNEGSKA in the germline V gene (reference sequence).